The clone carrying this T cell receptor beta chain was observed once. This sample was taken from a study of blood T cell repertoires in COVID-19. On the study more broadly: The analysed material was cDNA or gDNA that came from T cells, B-cell-depleted T cells, or PBMCs.

In the original workflow: Counts of nucleated cells, estimated from reference gene primer amplification, were obtained. Libraries were prepared by immunoSEQ multiplex PCR; TCRdb keeps only in-frame clonotypes and omits some of them. Clonal size and the V and J genes are those of that table, whereas D and trimming came from the DNA. The table has under 150,000 clones, almost 85% seen once. The V end lost 1 base, the J end lost 4 bases, and 8 bases lay between the germline ends. Germline values: CDR1 GTSNPN, CDR2 SVGIG (reference sequence). CDR3 length equals 13 residues. Specimen: peripheral blood. This receptor was obtained from a man between 70 and 80 years old with active or convalescent COVID-19. V and J are TRBV30 and TRBJ1-5, with D maybe TRBD1 (5 bases). As DNA, the CDR3 is TGTGCCTGGAGTGGACAGAAAAATCAGCCCCAGCATTTT. It specifies CAWSGQKNQPQHF.